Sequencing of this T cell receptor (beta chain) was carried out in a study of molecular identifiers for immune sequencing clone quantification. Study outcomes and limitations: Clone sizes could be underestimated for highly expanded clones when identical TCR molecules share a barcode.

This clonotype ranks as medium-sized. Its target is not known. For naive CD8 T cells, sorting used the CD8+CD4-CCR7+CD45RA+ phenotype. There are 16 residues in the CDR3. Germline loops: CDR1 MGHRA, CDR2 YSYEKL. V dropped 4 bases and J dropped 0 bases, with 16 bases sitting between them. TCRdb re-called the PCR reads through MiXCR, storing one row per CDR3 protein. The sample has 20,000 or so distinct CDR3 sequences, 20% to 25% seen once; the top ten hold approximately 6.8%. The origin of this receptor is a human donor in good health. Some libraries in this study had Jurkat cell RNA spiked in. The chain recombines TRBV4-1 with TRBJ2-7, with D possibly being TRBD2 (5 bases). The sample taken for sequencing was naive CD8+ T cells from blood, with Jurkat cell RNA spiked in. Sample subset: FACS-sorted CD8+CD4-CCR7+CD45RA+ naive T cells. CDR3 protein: CASSPSPGRDSYEQYF. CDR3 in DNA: TGCGCCAGCAGCCCTTCTCCGGGAAGGGACTCCTACGAGCAGTACTTC.